This TCR beta chain was documented in a study of identical twins. The V and J ends lost 5 bases and 2 bases respectively, with 17 bases between them. Germline CDR1 reads DFQATT; CDR2 reads SNEGSKA (reference sequence). The CDR3 contains 15 residues. TCRdb reprocessed the 5' RACE reads with MiXCR, giving one entry per CDR3 protein. Among under 800,000 distinct CDR3 sequences listed, roughly 20% were seen once. Study results and caveats: When twins shared out-of-frame alpha sequences, those sequences had excess low generation probability.

This clonotype was recorded a few times. Its specificity is unknown. These data are also associated with another study on T cells expressing NK-cell markers. That study adds: Where several donors were concerned, these clonotypes also led the CD3+CD56-NKG2C+ fraction.

The chain is built from TRBV20-1 and TRBJ2-3; a possible D gene is TRBD1 (6 bases). The material sequenced was PBMCs. This clonotype was sampled from a woman aged 18-35 years in good health. CDR3 region: CSASGVRALTDTQYF. Here the CDR3 DNA reads TGCAGTGCTTCAGGGGTCAGGGCCCTCACAGATACGCAGTATTTT.